Following are 19 T cell receptor beta chains from one sample sequenced in a study of neurological immune-mediated disorders. One entry per CDR3 protein results from TCRdb running MiXCR on the 5' RACE reads. The sample contains almost 30,000 distinct CDR3 sequences, 9.5% to 13% of which appear only once. The source material was PBMCs. All receptors come from a woman aged 60-75 years in good health.

At least ten counts were recorded for this clonotype. The V gene is TRBV3-1, the J gene TRBJ2-1; perhaps TRBD1 as D (6 bases). This CDR3 is built from 15 residues. The V gene lost 2 bases and the J gene lost 8 bases, with 16 bases spanning the gap. CDR1 and CDR2 from the germline V gene are LGHDT and YNNKEL (reference sequence). The CDR3 is CASSQKILQGHEQFF. In DNA, the CDR3 is TGTGCCAGCAGCCAAAAGATTCTACAGGGCCATGAGCAGTTCTTC.

This clonotype was counted ten times or more. The genes are TRBV5-1 and TRBJ2-3; D ambiguous. Per the germline V gene, CDR1 is SGHRS and CDR2 is YFSETQ. Trimming left V 7 bases short and J 0 bases short, with 3 bases between. CDR3 size: 11 residues. Here the CDR3 reads CASRSTDTQYF. CDR3 nucleotides: TGCGCCAGCCGGAGCACAGATACGCAGTATTTT. Drawing the rest from reference TRBV5-1 and TRBJ2-3, the complete variable domain is KAGVTQTPRYLIKTRGQQVTLSCSPISGHRSVSWYQQTPGQGLQFLFEYFSETQRNKGNFPGRFSGRQFSNSRSEMNVSTLELGDSALYLCASRSTDTQYFGPGTRLTVL.

Many counts were recorded for this clonotype. This rearrangement joins TRBV5-1 to TRBJ2-1; TRBD1 agrees at 10 bases. Germline V gene sequence: CDR1 SGHRS, CDR2 YFSETQ. This CDR3 comprises 15 residues. The J segment lost 8 bases and the V segment lost 4 bases, leaving 9 bases of the junction unmatched. CDR3 sequence reads: CASSKDRDRGDEQFF. CDR3 sequence (DNA): TGCGCCAGCAGCAAAGACCGGGACAGGGGCGATGAGCAGTTCTTC.

This clonotype occurred many times. The J gene is TRBJ2-5, the V gene TRBV5-1; D gene unclear. The CDR3 consists of 14 residues. V gave up 5 bases and J gave up 2 bases, with 13 bases separating them. CDR1 is SGHRS and CDR2 is YFSETQ in the germline V gene. The DNA of the CDR3 is TGCGCCAGCAGTCGAAACCGCAGACAAGAGACCCAGTACTTC. Protein sequence: CASSRNRRQETQYF.

This clonotype was detected many times. The J gene is TRBJ1-2, the V gene TRBV24-1; weak D call: TRBD1 (5 bases). V was trimmed by 4 bases and J by 0 bases, leaving 11 bases between them. Per the germline V gene, CDR1 is KGHDR and CDR2 is SFDVKD. The CDR3 runs 15 residues. This CDR3 reads CATSEPGATNYGYTF. The CDR3 DNA is TGTGCCACCAGTGAACCCGGGGCCACTAACTATGGCTACACCTTC.

This clonotype has ten or more counts. The chain links TRBV6-5 to TRBJ1-5; D ambiguous. V lost 2 bases, J lost 6 bases, and 14 bases lay in between. This CDR3 is 15 amino acids long. Germline V lookup: CDR1 MNHEY, CDR2 SVGAGI. In nucleotides, the CDR3 is TGTGCCAGCAGTTACCCCACTAAGGCTAGTCAGCCCCAGCATTTT. As protein: CASSYPTKASQPQHF.

This clonotype has ten or more counts. This rearrangement joins TRBV7-8 to TRBJ2-6; 14 positions match TRBD2. This CDR3 spans 16 amino acids. Looked up from germline, CDR1 is SGHVS and CDR2 is FQNEAQ. The ends lost 11 bases at V and 3 bases at J; junction bases unmatched: 6. The CDR3 DNA reads TGTGCCGGGGGGACTAGCGGGGGTGGTGGGGCCAACGTCCTGACTTTC. Protein sequence: CAGGTSGGGGANVLTF.

Ten or more counts support this clonotype. This chain joins TRBV29-1 and TRBJ1-1; 7 nucleotides match TRBD1. The CDR3 runs to 17 residues. With 4 bases clipped from V and 2 bases from J, the junction kept 16 bases outside the gene matches. Per germline, CDR1 SQVTM and CDR2 ANQGSEA. The CDR3 region has the DNA TGCAGCGTTGGACCACAGACAGGGAGGGGAGGTAACACTGAAGCTTTCTTT. Encoded protein: CSVGPQTGRGGNTEAFF.

This clonotype has ten or more counts. The chain is built from TRBV20-1 and TRBJ2-1; TRBD1 matches at 7 bases. V lost 6 bases, J lost 8 bases, and 19 bases stayed unmatched. Per the germline V gene, CDR1 is DFQATT and CDR2 is SNEGSKA (reference sequence). The CDR3 is made up of 16 amino acids. The DNA for the CDR3 is TGCAGTGCCAAGAGGGGTTCAGGGGGAATGGAGCATGAGCAGTTCTTC. Its translation: CSAKRGSGGMEHEQFF.

This clonotype was counted many times. CDR3: CASRGDSSYEQYF. CDR3 sequence (DNA): TGTGCCAGCAGGGGGGACAGTTCCTACGAGCAGTACTTC. The chain employs TRBV3-1 and TRBJ2-7; 7 bases are a match to TRBD1. With 6 bases clipped from V and 1 base from J, the junction kept 3 bases outside the gene matches. In germline, CDR1 is LGHDT, CDR2 YNNKEL (reference sequence). This CDR3 has 13 amino acids.

This clonotype has ten or more counts. CDR3 in amino acids: CSAEHEGRYEQYF. DNA for the CDR3: TGCAGCGCAGAGCACGAGGGGCGGTACGAGCAGTACTTC. The V gene is TRBV29-1, the J gene TRBJ2-7; D may correspond to TRBD1 or TRBD2 (5 bases each). Trimming left V 7 bases short and J 4 bases short, with 17 bases between. This CDR3 region has 13 residues. CDR1 is SQVTM and CDR2 is ANQGSEA in the germline V gene.

By share, this clonotype counts as medium-sized. The chain recombines TRBV3-1 with TRBJ1-6; D gene unclear. In germline, CDR1 is LGHDT, CDR2 YNNKEL (reference sequence). Between the trimmed V and J ends, which lost 3 bases and 7 bases, there was a span of 4 bases. CDR3 length equals 12 residues. The CDR3 sequence is CASSQGNSPLHF. In DNA form, the CDR3 reads TGTGCCAGCAGCCAGGGGAATTCACCCCTCCACTTT.

By sample share, this clonotype is medium-sized (0.01 to 0.1%). The V and J genes are TRBV11-2 and TRBJ2-1, with 7 bases that match TRBD1. V lost 4 bases and J lost 9; bases outside the gene matches: 9. In germline, CDR1 is SGHAT, CDR2 FQNNGV. CDR3 length: 14 amino acids. CDR3 protein: CASSSTGVGGEQFF. The CDR3 nucleotides are TGTGCCAGCAGCTCAACAGGGGTTGGGGGTGAGCAGTTCTTC.

This clonotype was observed at least ten times. The J gene is TRBJ1-4, the V gene TRBV4-3; D uncertain. V lost 7 bases and J 5 bases, leaving 17 bases between the germline ends. The CDR3 consists of 15 residues. The germline gives CDR1 LGHNA, CDR2 YSLEER. The CDR3 here is CASNRRGARNEKLFF. DNA of the CDR3: TGCGCCAGCAACCGACGGGGAGCGAGGAATGAAAAACTGTTTTTT.

In its sample, this clonotype was seen many times. This chain connects TRBV12-3 or TRBV12-4 to TRBJ1-3; D is unresolved. This CDR3 comprises 10 residues. Trimming cost V 9 bases and J 6 bases, with 6 bases left between them. The CDR3 DNA reads as TGTGCCAGTGGTGAAAACACCATATATTTT. It specifies CASGENTIYF.

Ten or more counts support this clonotype. The chain couples TRBV2 to TRBJ2-4; the match to TRBD1 covers 10 bases. With V trimmed by 5 bases and J by 6 bases, 4 bases remained unmatched. This CDR3 is built from 14 residues. Germline-derived CDR1 and CDR2 are SNHLY and FYNNEI. The CDR3 sequence: CASSRQGAGNIQYF. Here the CDR3 DNA reads TGTGCCAGCAGTCGACAGGGGGCGGGAAACATTCAGTACTTC.

The V gene is TRBV4-3, the J gene TRBJ1-2; D not certain. The CDR3 covers 13 residues. Germline V gene sequence: CDR1 LGHNA, CDR2 YSLEER. With 0 bases removed from V and 4 bases from J, the gap between germline ends came to 6 bases. CDR3 amino acids: CASSQEHVYGYTF. The CDR3, as DNA: TGCGCCAGCAGCCAAGAACATGTCTATGGCTACACCTTC.

This clonotype was observed many times. The genes are TRBV30 and TRBJ2-7, with D perhaps given as TRBD1 or TRBD2 (6 bases each). This CDR3 is built from 13 residues. V was shortened by 7 bases and J by 3 bases, with 16 bases between the two germline ends. Germline-derived CDR1 and CDR2 are GTSNPN and SVGIG (reference sequence). In DNA, the CDR3 is TGTGCCTCCAGCCGGGGGCAAGACTACGAGCAGTACTTC. As protein: CASSRGQDYEQYF.

This clonotype was observed at least ten times. V and J are TRBV4-3 and TRBJ2-3; 12 positions agree with TRBD2. Trimming cost V 0 bases and J 3 bases; bases outside gene matches: 4. The germline V gene has CDR1 LGHNA and CDR2 YSLEER. This CDR3 region has 17 residues. CDR3 residues: CASSQDRLAGVTDTQYF. Here the CDR3 DNA reads TGCGCCAGCAGCCAAGATAGACTAGCGGGGGTTACAGATACGCAGTATTTT.